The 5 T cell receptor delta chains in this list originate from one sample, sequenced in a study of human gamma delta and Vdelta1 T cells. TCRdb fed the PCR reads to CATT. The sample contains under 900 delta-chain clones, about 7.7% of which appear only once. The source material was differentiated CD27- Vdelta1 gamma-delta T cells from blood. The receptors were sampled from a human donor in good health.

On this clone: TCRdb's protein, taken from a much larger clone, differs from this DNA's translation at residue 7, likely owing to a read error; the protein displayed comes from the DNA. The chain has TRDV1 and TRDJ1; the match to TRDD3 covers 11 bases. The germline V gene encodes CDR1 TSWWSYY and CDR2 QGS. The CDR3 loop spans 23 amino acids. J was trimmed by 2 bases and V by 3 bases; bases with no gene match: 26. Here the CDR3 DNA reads TGTGCTCTTGGGGACGCGGATCATCCTACCGTTGGGGGATACGCCGTTGTGACCGATAAACTCATCTTT. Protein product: CALGDADHPTVGGYAVVTDKLIF.

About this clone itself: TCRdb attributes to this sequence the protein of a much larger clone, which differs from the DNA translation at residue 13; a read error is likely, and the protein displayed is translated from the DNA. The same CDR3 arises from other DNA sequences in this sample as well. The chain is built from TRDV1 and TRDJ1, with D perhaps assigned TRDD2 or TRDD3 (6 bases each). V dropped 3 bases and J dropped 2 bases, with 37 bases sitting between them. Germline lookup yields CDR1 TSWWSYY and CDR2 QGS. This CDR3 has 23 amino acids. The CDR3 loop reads CALGDAGHPTVGRYAVVTDKLIF. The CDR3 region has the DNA TGTGCTCTTGGGGACGCGGGTCATCCTACCGTTGGGAGATACGCCGTTGTGACCGATAAACTCATCTTT.

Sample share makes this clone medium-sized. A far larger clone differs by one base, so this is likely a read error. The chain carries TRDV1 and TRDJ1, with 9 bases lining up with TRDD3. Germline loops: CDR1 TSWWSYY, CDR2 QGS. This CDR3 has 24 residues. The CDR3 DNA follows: TGTGCTCTTGGGGAGTCCCTCCCTCTTCCGGGCTACTGGGGGACTTACTCTTACACCGATAAACCCATCTTT. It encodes CALGESLPLPGYWGTYSYTDKPIF.

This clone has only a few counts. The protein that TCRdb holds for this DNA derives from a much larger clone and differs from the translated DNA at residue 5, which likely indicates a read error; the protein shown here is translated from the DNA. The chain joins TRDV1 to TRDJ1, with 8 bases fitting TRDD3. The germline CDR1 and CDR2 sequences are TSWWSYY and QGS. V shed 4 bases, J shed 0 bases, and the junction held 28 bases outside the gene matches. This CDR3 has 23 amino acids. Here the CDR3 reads CALGVPRQHKKRLGGQYTDKLIF. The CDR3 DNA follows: TGTGCTCTTGGGGTCCCTCGGCAGCACAAGAAGCGACTGGGGGGTCAGTACACCGATAAACTCATCTTT.

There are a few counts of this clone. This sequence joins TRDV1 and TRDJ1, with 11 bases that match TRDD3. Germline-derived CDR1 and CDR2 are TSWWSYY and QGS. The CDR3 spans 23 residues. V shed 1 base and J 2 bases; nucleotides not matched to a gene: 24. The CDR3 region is CALGEPHSTPSHYWGIKTDKLIF. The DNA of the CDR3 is TGTGCTCTTGGGGAACCCCATTCCACGCCTTCCCACTACTGGGGGATAAAGACCGATAAACTCATCTTT.